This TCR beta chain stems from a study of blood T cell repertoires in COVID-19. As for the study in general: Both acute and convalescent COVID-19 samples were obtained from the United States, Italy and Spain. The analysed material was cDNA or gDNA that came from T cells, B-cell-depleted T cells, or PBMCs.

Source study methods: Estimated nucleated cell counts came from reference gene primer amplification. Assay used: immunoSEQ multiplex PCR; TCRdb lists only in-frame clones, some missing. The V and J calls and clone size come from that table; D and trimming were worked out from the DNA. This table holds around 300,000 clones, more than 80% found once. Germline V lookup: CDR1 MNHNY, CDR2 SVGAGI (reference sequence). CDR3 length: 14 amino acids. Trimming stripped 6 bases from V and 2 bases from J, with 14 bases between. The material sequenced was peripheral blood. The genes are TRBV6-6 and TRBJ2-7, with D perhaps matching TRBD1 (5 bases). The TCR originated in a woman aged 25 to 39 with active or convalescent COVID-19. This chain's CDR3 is CASSSTLGAYEQYF. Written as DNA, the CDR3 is TGTGCCAGCAGCTCGACTCTAGGGGCCTACGAGCAGTACTTC.